A selection of T cell receptor beta chains follows, all from one sample in a study of blood T cell repertoires in COVID-19. Some clones are missing from TCRdb's copy, which holds only in-frame ones; the method was immunoSEQ multiplex PCR. The sample holds some 350,000 clones, more than 80% seen once. The material sequenced was PBMCs or T cells enriched from blood (not recorded which). The origin of the receptors is a man between 18 and 35 years old who had recovered from COVID-19. CDR3s include the opening cysteine and the closing phenylalanine or tryptophan. Fields, in order: clone size, J gene, V gene, D gene, CDR3 protein, CDR3 DNA. The D gene is left open where the match is weak. Clone size is stated in some rows and not others, as once, few, many or a class when expanded.

size: few; J: TRBJ1-1; V: TRBV19; D: -; CDR3: CASSIGQRRGAFF; DNA: TGTGCCAGTAGTATTGGACAGCGACGTGGAGCTTTCTTT
size: -; J: TRBJ2-1; V: TRBV19; D: TRBD1; CDR3: CASSIGYRGGQFF; DNA: TGTGCCAGTAGTATAGGGTACAGGGGTGGGCAGTTCTTC
size: few; J: TRBJ1-1; V: TRBV2; D: -; CDR3: CASTLGQGNTEAFF; DNA: TGTGCCAGCACCCTAGGTCAGGGGAACACTGAAGCTTTCTTT
size: -; J: TRBJ2-1; V: TRBV11-2; D: -; CDR3: CASSNPSEQFF; DNA: TGTGCCAGCAGCAACCCTAGTGAGCAGTTCTTC
size: -; J: TRBJ2-1; V: TRBV28; D: TRBD2; CDR3: CASRPFRLADSYNEQFF; DNA: TGTGCCAGCAGACCTTTCCGACTAGCCGACTCCTACAATGAGCAGTTCTTC
size: -; J: TRBJ2-3; V: TRBV6-5; D: -; CDR3: CAIYERSTDTQYF; DNA: TGTGCCATCTACGAGCGGAGCACAGATACGCAGTATTTT
size: -; J: TRBJ1-5; V: TRBV2; D: -; CDR3: CATQMTGVGGNQPQHF; DNA: TGTGCCACCCAAATGACGGGGGTGGGGGGCAATCAGCCCCAGCATTTT
size: -; J: TRBJ1-1; V: TRBV11-2; D: -; CDR3: CASSIRDMNTEAFF; DNA: TGTGCCAGCAGCATAAGGGACATGAACACTGAAGCTTTCTTT
size: -; J: TRBJ1-2; V: TRBV30; D: -; CDR3: CAWRNNTNYGYTF; DNA: TGTGCCTGGAGAAACAATACTAACTATGGCTACACCTTC
size: -; J: TRBJ1-1; V: TRBV6-5; D: TRBD1; CDR3: CASSGTGATEAFF; DNA: TGTGCCAGCAGCGGGACAGGGGCCACTGAAGCTTTCTTT
size: -; J: TRBJ2-2; V: TRBV29-1; D: -; CDR3: CSVAYGGKPLAKDTGELFF; DNA: TGCAGCGTTGCTTATGGGGGAAAACCGCTAGCGAAGGACACCGGGGAGCTGTTTTTT
size: -; J: TRBJ2-3; V: TRBV6-2/TRBV6-3; D: TRBD2; CDR3: CASSFKTSGVNTQYF; DNA: TGTGCCAGCAGTTTTAAGACTAGCGGAGTTAATACGCAGTATTTT
size: -; J: TRBJ1-5; V: TRBV6-5; D: -; CDR3: CASIIQVQNNQPQHF; DNA: TGTGCCAGCATTATACAGGTCCAAAACAATCAGCCCCAGCATTTT
size: -; J: TRBJ1-1; V: TRBV10-3; D: -; CDR3: CAISEQNMNTEAFF; DNA: TGTGCCATCAGTGAGCAGAACATGAACACTGAAGCTTTCTTT
size: -; J: TRBJ1-2; V: TRBV5-1; D: -; CDR3: CASSFTRDGYTF; DNA: TGCGCCAGCAGCTTTACCAGGGATGGCTACACCTTC
size: once; J: TRBJ1-2; V: TRBV18; D: -; CDR3: CASSPPEGSYTF; DNA: TGTGCCAGCTCACCACCCGAGGGAAGCTACACCTTC
size: -; J: TRBJ1-4; V: TRBV21-1; D: -; CDR3: CASTASLQLFF; DNA: TGTGCCAGCACCGCAAGCCTACAACTGTTTTTT
size: -; J: TRBJ2-2; V: TRBV19; D: -; CDR3: CASSSARAGDTGELFF; DNA: TGTGCCAGTAGTAGCGCGCGGGCAGGGGATACCGGGGAGCTGTTTTTT
size: few; J: TRBJ2-1; V: TRBV18; D: TRBD2; CDR3: CASSPSPPAGVNEQFF; DNA: TGTGCCAGCTCACCATCCCCCCCAGCGGGAGTGAATGAGCAGTTCTTC
size: -; J: TRBJ1-6; V: TRBV5-1; D: TRBD1; CDR3: CASSWTGRNSPLHF; DNA: TGCGCCAGCAGCTGGACAGGGCGGAATTCACCCCTCCACTTT
size: -; J: TRBJ2-2; V: TRBV5-1; D: TRBD1; CDR3: CASSLVTGDYGELFF; DNA: TGCGCCAGCAGCTTGGTTACAGGGGATTACGGGGAGCTGTTTTTT
size: -; J: TRBJ1-5; V: TRBV7-9; D: TRBD1; CDR3: CARTGGQLKTNQPQHF; DNA: TGTGCCAGGACGGGGGGACAGTTGAAGACCAATCAGCCCCAGCATTTT
size: -; J: TRBJ1-1; V: TRBV2; D: TRBD1; CDR3: CASMRTGQRTEAFF; DNA: TGTGCCAGCATGCGGACAGGGCAGCGCACTGAAGCTTTCTTT
size: -; J: TRBJ2-1; V: TRBV9; D: -; CDR3: CASSVVGWGAREQFF; DNA: TGTGCCAGCAGCGTAGTAGGATGGGGAGCTAGAGAGCAGTTCTTC
size: -; J: TRBJ2-6; V: TRBV10-3; D: -; CDR3: CAITRQPSSGANVLTF; DNA: TGTGCCATCACAAGACAGCCGAGCTCTGGGGCCAACGTCCTGACTTTC
size: -; J: TRBJ2-7; V: TRBV28; D: -; CDR3: CASSLPSVYEQYF; DNA: TGTGCCAGCAGTTTACCCAGCGTCTACGAGCAGTACTTC
size: -; J: TRBJ2-1; V: TRBV28; D: TRBD2; CDR3: CASSSRTSAYNEQFF; DNA: TGTGCCAGCAGTTCCCGGACTAGCGCCTACAATGAGCAGTTCTTC
size: -; J: TRBJ2-7; V: TRBV16; D: -; CDR3: CASSQFEREISYEQYF; DNA: TGTGCCAGCAGCCAATTCGAACGGGAGATCTCCTACGAGCAGTACTTC
size: -; J: TRBJ1-6; V: TRBV11-3; D: -; CDR3: CASSSGPPGSPLHF; DNA: TGTGCCAGCAGCTCAGGCCCTCCGGGGTCACCCCTCCACTTT
size: -; J: TRBJ1-1; V: TRBV21-1; D: -; CDR3: CASSPHLGATRSITEAFF; DNA: TGTGCCAGCAGCCCGCACCTTGGGGCTACTCGCTCGATCACTGAAGCTTTCTTT
size: -; J: TRBJ2-5; V: TRBV29-1; D: TRBD1; CDR3: CSVELRQGPRETQYF; DNA: TGCAGCGTTGAACTCCGACAGGGACCGAGAGAGACCCAGTACTTC
size: -; J: TRBJ1-1; V: TRBV7-9; D: -; CDR3: CASSLEAVTEAFF; DNA: TGTGCCAGCAGCTTAGAAGCGGTCACTGAAGCTTTCTTT
size: -; J: TRBJ2-1; V: TRBV29-1; D: -; CDR3: CSASSSYNEQFF; DNA: TGCAGCGCCTCGTCCTCCTACAATGAGCAGTTCTTC
size: -; J: TRBJ2-1; V: TRBV19; D: TRBD1; CDR3: CASSWTGGMKDEQFF; DNA: TGTGCCAGTAGCTGGACAGGGGGCATGAAGGATGAGCAGTTCTTC
size: once; J: TRBJ2-7; V: TRBV7-3; D: -; CDR3: CASSLRPEDHEQYF; DNA: TGTGCCAGCAGCTTAAGACCCGAGGATCACGAGCAGTACTTC
size: -; J: TRBJ2-7; V: TRBV6-5; D: TRBD2; CDR3: CASSTGLASYEQYF; DNA: TGTGCCAGCAGTACAGGACTAGCCTCCTACGAGCAGTACTTC
size: -; J: TRBJ2-7; V: TRBV5-1; D: -; CDR3: CASSFEGSQYEQYF; DNA: TGCGCCAGCAGCTTCGAGGGTTCGCAGTACGAGCAGTACTTC
size: -; J: TRBJ1-2; V: TRBV11-1; D: -; CDR3: CASSLAPGYKGYTF; DNA: TGTGCCAGCAGCTTAGCTCCAGGGTATAAAGGCTACACCTTC
size: once; J: TRBJ1-3; V: TRBV9; D: TRBD1; CDR3: CASMSGGWENTIYF; DNA: TGTGCCAGCATGTCAGGGGGTTGGGAAAACACCATATATTTT
size: -; J: TRBJ1-2; V: TRBV28; D: -; CDR3: CASSPPGRDGYTF; DNA: TGTGCCAGCAGTCCACCGGGAAGAGATGGCTACACCTTC
size: -; J: TRBJ2-7; V: TRBV7-2; D: -; CDR3: CASSPPSMSSYEQYF; DNA: TGTGCCAGCAGCCCCCCATCCATGAGCTCCTACGAGCAGTACTTC
size: -; J: TRBJ2-5; V: TRBV6-5; D: TRBD2; CDR3: CASSRRGQETQYF; DNA: TGTGCCAGCAGTCGGCGGGGGCAAGAGACCCAGTACTTC
size: -; J: TRBJ2-7; V: TRBV4-1; D: TRBD1; CDR3: CASSLPGQGALHNEQYF; DNA: TGCGCCAGCAGCCTCCCCGGACAGGGGGCGCTTCATAACGAGCAGTACTTC
size: -; J: TRBJ1-3; V: TRBV10-3; D: TRBD1; CDR3: CAISGDRVSRGDSDTIYF; DNA: TGTGCCATCAGTGGGGACAGGGTCTCCCGGGGGGATTCGGACACCATATATTTT